This TCR beta chain was recovered during a study of Ad26.COV2.S vaccination and SARS-CoV-2 variants. Study context: The donor was enrolled in the Ad26.COV2.S arm of the COV1001 trial.

This table comes from immunoSEQ multiplex PCR, and its TCRdb copy is limited to in-frame clones, with some not included. The data contain about 400,000 clones, over 80% of them singletons. Study findings and constraints: Vaccinated and placebo-treated recipients had similar non-spike TCR breadth.

As for treatment: about 20 received Ad26.COV2.S at low or high dose, single or two shots; about 5 received placebo; per-sample allocation not given. It was on day 63 after the first vaccine or placebo injection that samples were taken. In Boston, the donor was an adult between 18-55 years of age. V was trimmed by 2 bases and J by 8 bases, leaving 19 bases between them. Looked up from germline, CDR1 is WNHNN and CDR2 is SYGVQD (reference sequence). The CDR3 totals 16 residues. A note on this clone: Its antigen is still unknown.

The chain links TRBV10-1 to TRBJ2-1; D is perhaps TRBD1 (6 bases). This TCR came from a person between 18 and 59 years old who received the Ad26.COV2.S COVID-19 vaccine or a placebo. The source was peripheral blood, collected in a trial of Ad26.COV2.S vaccine versus placebo. CDR3 sequence: CASSEQGMGARDEQFF. The CDR3 bases are TGCGCCAGCAGTGAGCAGGGGATGGGGGCCCGGGATGAGCAGTTCTTC.